Listed here are 13 T cell receptor beta chains from one sample, sequenced in a study of OX40 agonist ivuxolimab in advanced cancers. The method was immunoSEQ multiplex PCR; TCRdb's version includes in-frame clones alone and lacks a portion of them. The table records some 64,000 clones, 83% of them present only once. Sequenced material: CD4+ or CD8+ T cells sorted from blood, taken in a trial of the OX40 agonist ivuxolimab. Receptors originate from an adult with an advanced solid tumor such as melanoma, head and neck, liver or kidney cancer.

The rearrangement joins TRBV5-1 to TRBJ2-7, with D possibly being TRBD1 (5 bases). Germline V gives CDR1 SGHRS, CDR2 YFSETQ. Deletions cut 4 bases from V and 11 bases from J, with 25 bases between. There are 15 residues in the CDR3. This CDR3 reads CASSLRPTADGPEYF. CDR3 bases: TGCGCCAGCAGCCTTAGGCCGACAGCCGACGGCCCAGAGTACTTC.

The chain employs TRBV7-3 and TRBJ2-7; D is undetermined. V lost 3 bases and J 4 bases, leaving 1 base between the germline ends. This CDR3 contains 10 residues. Germline V gene lookup returns CDR1 SGHTA and CDR2 FQGTGA. The CDR3 bases are TGTGCCAGCAGCTTGTACGAGCAGTACTTC. This sequence encodes CASSLYEQYF.

This chain uses TRBV14 with TRBJ1-2; D not certain. CDR3 length equals 14 residues. Germline CDR1 SGHDN, CDR2 FVKESK. V gave up 1 base and J gave up 4 bases, with 10 bases separating them. CDR3 sequence: CASSQVSGRYGYTF. The CDR3, as DNA: TGTGCCAGCAGCCAAGTGTCTGGGCGCTATGGCTACACCTTC.

This sequence joins TRBV10-1 and TRBJ2-7; a weak D match, TRBD1 (6 bases). CDR3 size: 13 residues. CDR1 and CDR2 (germline): WNHNN, SYGVQD (reference sequence). V gave up 0 bases and J gave up 7 bases, with 10 bases separating them. CDR3 region: CASSESGAREQYF. The CDR3 nucleotides read TGCGCCAGCAGTGAGTCGGGGGCGAGAGAGCAGTACTTC.

The chain uses TRBV19 and TRBJ2-7; the match to TRBD2 covers 12 bases. Per germline, CDR1 LNHDA and CDR2 SQIVND (reference sequence). V gave up 6 bases and J gave up 2 bases; unmatched junction bases: 2. The CDR3 is made up of 14 amino acids. CDR3 sequence: CASSRTSGTYEQYF. Here the CDR3 DNA reads TGTGCCAGTAGCCGGACTAGCGGGACCTACGAGCAGTACTTC.

The chain is built from TRBV7-2 and TRBJ1-5; D is unclear. The CDR3 has 14 amino acids. Trimming pared 6 bases from V and 9 bases from J, leaving 18 bases between. CDR1 and CDR2 from the germline V gene are SGHTA and FQGNSA. CDR3 sequence: CASRNTWETGPQHF. Written as DNA, the CDR3 is TGTGCCAGCAGAAACACATGGGAAACGGGGCCCCAGCATTTT. Combining the CDR3 with reference TRBV7-2 and TRBJ1-5 gives the whole variable domain GAGVSQSPSNKVTEKGKDVELRCDPISGHTALYWYRQSLGQGLEFLIYFQGNSAPDKSGLPSDRFSAERTGGSVSTLTIQRTQQEDSAVYLCASRNTWETGPQHFGDGTRLSIL.

The table lists this clone with a few counts. The CDR3 DNA sequence: TGTGCCAGCAGTGAGGGGGTGGGCAATTCACCCCTCCACTTT. It translates to CASSEGVGNSPLHF. The gene calls are TRBV6-1 and TRBJ1-6; tentative D call: TRBD1 (5 bases). The CDR3 runs to 14 residues. CDR1 MNHNS and CDR2 SASEGT come from the germline V gene. With 3 bases removed from V and 7 bases from J, the gap between germline ends came to 10 bases.

The chain couples TRBV4-1 to TRBJ2-4; maybe TRBD2 (5 bases). CDR1 MGHRA and CDR2 YSYEKL come from the germline V gene. Trimming shortened V by 2 bases and J by 0 bases, and 17 bases separated the two germline ends. This CDR3 region has 18 residues. CDR3 sequence (DNA): TGCGCCAGCAGCCAAACGGTGGCGGGCCCTCTAGCCAAAAACATTCAGTACTTC. Translating gives CASSQTVAGPLAKNIQYF.

This clone was found a few times. The gene calls are TRBV7-6 and TRBJ1-2, with D possibly TRBD1 on 5 matching bases. This CDR3 comprises 13 residues. Per the germline V gene, CDR1 is SGHVS and CDR2 is FNYEAQ. The V end was cut by 2 bases, the J end by 6 bases, with 10 bases between. The CDR3 DNA sequence: TGTGCCAGCAGCTTAAGGCAGGGAGATGGCTACACCTTC. Translated, it gives CASSLRQGDGYTF.

J is TRBJ1-4 and V is TRBV6-5; 8 bases line up with TRBD1. Per the germline V gene, CDR1 is MNHEY and CDR2 is SVGAGI. V lost 8 bases and J lost 7; bases outside the gene matches: 9. CDR3 length: 14 residues. CDR3 in DNA: TGTGCCAGCGGTTCGGCAGGGGGCTTTGAAAAACTGTTTTTT. This codes for CASGSAGGFEKLFF.

The V call is TRBV6-1, the J call TRBJ1-3; no clear D. Germline V gene lookup returns CDR1 MNHNS and CDR2 SASEGT. The CDR3 runs to 12 residues. With 1 base removed from V and 7 bases from J, the gap between germline ends came to 5 bases. The CDR3 reads CASSEVLNTIYF. CDR3 nucleotides: TGTGCCAGCAGTGAAGTGCTGAACACCATATATTTT.

V usage is TRBV21-1 and J usage is TRBJ2-7; TRBD1 reflects the table's D call only, with no check against the DNA. TRBV21-1 constitutes a pseudogene. The CDR3 sequence is 16 residues long. In nucleotides, the CDR3 is TGTGCCGGCAACCCGACCCAGGGGTCAAGCTCCTACGAGCAGTACTTC. Its translation: CAGNPTQGSSSYEQYF.

This chain links TRBV5-1 with TRBJ1-5; the D is unclear. This CDR3 is 13 amino acids long. Germline V gene sequence: CDR1 SGHRS, CDR2 YFSETQ. Trimming took 2 bases from V and 0 from J, leaving 3 bases between them. CDR3 sequence (DNA): TGCGCCAGCAGCTTTTATAGCAATCAGCCCCAGCATTTT. Protein sequence: CASSFYSNQPQHF. Complete variable domain (other parts from reference TRBV5-1 and TRBJ1-5): KAGVTQTPRYLIKTRGQQVTLSCSPISGHRSVSWYQQTPGQGLQFLFEYFSETQRNKGNFPGRFSGRQFSNSRSEMNVSTLELGDSALYLCASSFYSNQPQHFGDGTRLSIL.